One T cell receptor beta chain is described in this entry. Its antigen is currently unknown. The data were taken from a study of cytomegalovirus exposure and HLA in healthy donors. The V end was cut by 2 bases, the J end by 12 bases, with 14 bases between. This CDR3 is built from 12 residues. CDR1 SGHNT and CDR2 YYREEE come from the germline V gene (reference sequence). PCR amplification relied on 60 Vbeta primers (plus 13 Jbeta primers). TCRdb's table, derived via immunoSEQ multiplex PCR, lists solely in-frame clones and lacks some. The sample includes 150,000 or so clones, about 75% of them seen just once. Study-wide findings and caveats: It was assumed in the presence/absence analyses that sequencing depth was roughly uniform across donors. Some TCR beta chains (approximately 180 of them) were listed as cytomegalovirus-associated. HLA restriction was apparent for most CMV-associated TCR beta chains in a later analysis. Later analysis demonstrated an association between a missense DCLRE1C variant and TCR beta V- and J-gene trimming.

This TCR was recovered from a male donor in good health and CMV-seronegative. The chain joins TRBV5-4 to TRBJ1-2; D ambiguous. The sequenced sample was PBMCs. The CDR3 nucleotides read TGTGCCAGCAGCTTACTGACTACCGGGAACACCTTC. Protein product: CASSLLTTGNTF.